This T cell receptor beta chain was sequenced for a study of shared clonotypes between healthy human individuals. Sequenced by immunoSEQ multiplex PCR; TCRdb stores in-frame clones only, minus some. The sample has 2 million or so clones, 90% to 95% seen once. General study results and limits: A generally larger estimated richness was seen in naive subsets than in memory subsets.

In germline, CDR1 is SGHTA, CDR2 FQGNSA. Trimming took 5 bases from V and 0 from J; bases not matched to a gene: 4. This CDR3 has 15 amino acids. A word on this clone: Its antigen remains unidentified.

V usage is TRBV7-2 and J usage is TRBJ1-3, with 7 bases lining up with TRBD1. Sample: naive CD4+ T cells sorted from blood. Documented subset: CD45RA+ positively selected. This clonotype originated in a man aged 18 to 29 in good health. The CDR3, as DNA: TGTGCCAGCAGCCGCGGACAGGACTCTGGAAACACCATATATTTT. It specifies CASSRGQDSGNTIYF.